The 10 T cell receptor beta chains reported below all come from one sample, sequenced in a study of patients and donors after allogeneic stem cell transplantation. TCRdb re-called the RT-PCR reads with MiXCR, one entry per CDR3 protein. The sample holds about 160,000 distinct CDR3 sequences, 37% seen once. Sample: blood, either unsorted or a sorted T cell fraction (not recorded which). The receptors stem from a human donor who was either an allogeneic HSCT recipient or a stem cell or donor lymphocyte infusion donor (not recorded which). It is not recorded whose cells these are; they may come from a transplant donor.

Comment on this clonotype: The junction and the germline gene differ at one end; a read error may be behind it. This sequence joins TRBV9 and TRBJ1-1, with D perhaps matching TRBD1 (5 bases). The CDR3 runs 14 residues. Germline CDR1 reads SGDLS; CDR2 reads YYNGEE. The CDR3 DNA reads TGTGCTAGCAGGGTAGCTGGGGTGAAGACTGAAGCTTTCTTT. Its protein is CASRVAGVKTEAFF. Full variable domain (rest looked up from reference TRBV9 and TRBJ1-1): DSGVTQTPKHLITATGQRVTLRCSPRSGDLSVYWYQQSLDQGLQFLIQYYNGEERAKGNILERFSAQQFPDLHSELNLSSLELGDSALYFCASRVAGVKTEAFFGQGTRLTVV.

This clonotype was recorded once. This chain uses TRBV10-3 with TRBJ1-1, with D perhaps TRBD1 (5 bases). Germline V gene lookup returns CDR1 ENHRY and CDR2 SYGVKD. This CDR3 is built from 13 residues. V lost 6 bases and J 4 bases, leaving 12 bases between the germline ends. CDR3 DNA: TGTGCCATCAGGGCAGGGATGAGCACTGAAGCTTTCTTT. The encoded protein is CAIRAGMSTEAFF.

The V and J genes are TRBV7-2 and TRBJ2-1; TRBD2 agrees at 7 bases. V was clipped by 1 base and J by 4 bases; unmatched bases: 10. The germline V gene encodes CDR1 SGHTA and CDR2 FQGNSA. This CDR3 is built from 17 residues. This CDR3 is CASSLGLLAAVYNEQFF. As DNA, the CDR3 is TGTGCCAGCAGCTTAGGCCTGCTAGCGGCCGTATACAATGAGCAGTTCTTC. Drawing the rest from reference TRBV7-2 and TRBJ2-1, the complete variable domain is GAGVSQSPSNKVTEKGKDVELRCDPISGHTALYWYRQSLGQGLEFLIYFQGNSAPDKSGLPSDRFSAERTGGSVSTLTIQRTQQEDSAVYLCASSLGLLAAVYNEQFFGPGTRLTVL.

The chain employs TRBV7-8 and TRBJ1-2; no clear D gene. The CDR3 loop spans 13 amino acids. CDR1 and CDR2 from the germline V gene are SGHVS and FQNEAQ. V gave up 0 bases and J gave up 5 bases, with 7 bases separating them. The CDR3 coding sequence is TGTGCCAGCAGCTTAGCGCGAGGATATGGCTACACCTTC. It yields the protein CASSLARGYGYTF.

This clonotype was seen ten or more times. The chain carries TRBV7-9 and TRBJ2-2; D gene uncertain. This CDR3 is 15 amino acids long. The germline V and J ends were trimmed by 2 bases and 0 bases, with 7 bases remaining between them. The germline V gene has CDR1 SEHNR and CDR2 FQNEAQ (reference sequence). The CDR3 DNA reads as TGTGCCAGCAGCTTATCCTCATCGAACACCGGGGAGCTGTTTTTT. Translating it yields CASSLSSSNTGELFF.

The V call is TRBV6-4, the J call TRBJ1-1, with D uncertain. The CDR3 spans 13 residues. The germline V and J ends were trimmed by 4 bases and 0 bases, with 6 bases remaining between them. Germline loops: CDR1 MRHNA, CDR2 SNTAGT. The CDR3 sequence is CASSARLNTEAFF. DNA of the CDR3: TGTGCCAGCAGTGCCCGGCTGAACACTGAAGCTTTCTTT.

In this sample, this clonotype turned up a few times. The J gene is TRBJ2-2, the V gene TRBV11-2, with no clear D. Trimming took 1 base from V and 0 from J, leaving 6 bases between them. This CDR3 contains 15 residues. CDR1 and CDR2 (germline): SGHAT, FQNNGV. In DNA, the CDR3 is TGTGCCAGCAGCTTAGCCCGGCCGAACACCGGGGAGCTGTTTTTT. It encodes CASSLARPNTGELFF. Full variable domain (rest looked up from reference TRBV11-2 and TRBJ2-2): EAGVAQSPRYKIIEKRQSVAFWCNPISGHATLYWYQQILGQGPKLLIQFQNNGVVDDSQLPKDRFSAERLKGVDSTLKIQPAKLEDSAVYLCASSLARPNTGELFFGEGSRLTVL.

The V gene is TRBV7-8, the J gene TRBJ1-6, with 7 bases fitting TRBD1. This CDR3 region has 15 residues. CDR1 is SGHVS, CDR2 FQNEAQ, per germline. The V and J ends lost 1 base and 7 bases, in that order; junction bases with no gene match: 4. In DNA, the CDR3 is TGTGCCAGCAGCTTAGTAGCAGGGGGAAATTCACCCCTCCACTTT. Translation: CASSLVAGGNSPLHF. Drawing the rest from reference TRBV7-8 and TRBJ1-6, the complete variable domain is GAGVSQSPRYKVAKRGQDVALRCDPISGHVSLFWYQQALGQGPEFLTYFQNEAQLDKSGLPSDRFFAERPEGSVSTLKIQRTQQEDSAVYLCASSLVAGGNSPLHFGNGTRLTVT.

Only a few counts were recorded for this clonotype. The chain joins TRBV12-3 or TRBV12-4 to TRBJ2-7, with unresolved D. The ends were cut back, 3 bases at V and 3 bases at J, with 3 bases in the middle. The CDR3 sequence is 11 residues long. CDR3 nucleotides: TGTGCCAGCAGTTTGGGCTACGAGCAGTACGTC. It codes for CASSLGYEQYV.

The genes are TRBV29-1 and TRBJ1-2; possibly TRBD1 for D (6 bases). The CDR3 has 12 amino acids. Trimming left V 5 bases short and J 4 bases short, with 11 bases between. Per the germline V gene, CDR1 is SQVTM and CDR2 is ANQGSEA. The CDR3 sequence: CSVSGEGYGYTF. The CDR3 DNA follows: TGCAGCGTTTCAGGGGAGGGCTATGGCTACACCTTC. Full variable domain (rest looked up from reference TRBV29-1 and TRBJ1-2): SAVISQKPSRDICQRGTSLTIQCQVDSQVTMMFWYRQQPGQSLTLIATANQGSEATYESGFVIDKFPISRPNLTFSTLTVSNMSPEDSSIYLCSVSGEGYGYTFGSGTRLTVV.